This TCR beta chain was sequenced during a study of control samples from healthy donors and cancer patients. The CDR3 is 15 amino acids. Germline V gene data show CDR1 as SGHVS and CDR2 as FNYEAQ. The germline V and J ends were trimmed by 5 bases and 1 base, with 12 bases remaining between them. TCRdb's copy holds only in-frame clones and misses some; the assay was immunoSEQ multiplex PCR. The profile covers 21,000 or so clones, with around 83% appearing a single time and over 35% taken by the ten largest. This TCR derives from a man between 60 and 70 years old with head and neck cancer. The sample was PBMCs. V gene TRBV7-6 combines with J gene TRBJ2-1; D is possibly TRBD2 (7 bases). CDR3 coding DNA: TGTGCCAGCAGCCCTGGGGGGGCGTCCTACAATGAGCAGTTCTTC. It codes for CASSPGGASYNEQFF. Full variable domain (rest looked up from reference TRBV7-6 and TRBJ2-1): GAGVSQSPRYKVTKRGQDVALRCDPISGHVSLYWYRQALGQGPEFLTYFNYEAQQDKSGLPNDRFSAERPEGSISTLTIQRTEQRDSAMYRCASSPGGASYNEQFFGPGTRLTVL.